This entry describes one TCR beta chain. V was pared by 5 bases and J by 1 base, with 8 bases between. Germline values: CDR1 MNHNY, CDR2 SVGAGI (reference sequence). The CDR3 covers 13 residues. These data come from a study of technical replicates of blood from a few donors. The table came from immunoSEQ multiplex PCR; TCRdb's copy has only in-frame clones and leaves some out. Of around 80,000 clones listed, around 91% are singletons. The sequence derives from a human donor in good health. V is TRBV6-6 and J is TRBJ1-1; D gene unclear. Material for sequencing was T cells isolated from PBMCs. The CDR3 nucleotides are TGTGCCAGCAGTCCCGTACAGAACACTGAAGCTTTCTTT. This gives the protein CASSPVQNTEAFF.